The 32 T cell receptor beta chains presented below share a single source sample, sequenced in a study of T-cell reconstitution after alpha-beta-depleted transplantation in children. Unique molecular identifiers were incorporated into the prepared TCRbeta library. TCRdb itself ran the PCR reads through MiXCR, one entry per CDR3 protein. The sample records a few hundred thousand distinct CDR3 sequences, 10% to 15% being singletons. Sequences were derived from PBMCs, mostly from graft donor cells, sampled 360 days after TCRalphabeta/CD19-depleted stem cell transplant. The receptor set was obtained from a male patient between 10 and 17 years old who had a stem cell transplant for acute myeloid leukemia, so the T cells may come from the graft donor.

In this sample, this clonotype turned up a few times. The chain's CDR3 is CASSLDRAGGIQNEQFF. In DNA, the CDR3 is TGTGCCAGCAGCTTAGATCGAGCGGGAGGCATCCAGAATGAGCAGTTCTTC. The genes are TRBV11-2 and TRBJ2-1, with 9 bases matching TRBD2. Germline lookup yields CDR1 SGHAT and CDR2 FQNNGV. The length of the CDR3 is 17 residues. V lost 0 bases and J lost 7; bases outside the gene matches: 10. The variable domain in full, with the rest retrieved from reference TRBV11-2 and TRBJ2-1, is EAGVAQSPRYKIIEKRQSVAFWCNPISGHATLYWYQQILGQGPKLLIQFQNNGVVDDSQLPKDRFSAERLKGVDSTLKIQPAKLEDSAVYLCASSLDRAGGIQNEQFFGPGTRLTVL.

This chain connects TRBV27 to TRBJ2-6; no reliable D call. Germline V gene sequence: CDR1 MNHEY, CDR2 SMNVEV (reference sequence). The CDR3 consists of 16 residues. V dropped 4 bases and J dropped 0 bases, with 10 bases sitting between them. The CDR3 DNA reads as TGTGCCAGCAGTTATCTCCAGCCCTCTGGGGCCAACGTCCTGACTTTC. Its translation is CASSYLQPSGANVLTF.

The chain's CDR3 is CSALTSGREQYF. The CDR3 bases are TGCAGTGCTCTGACTAGCGGGAGGGAGCAGTACTTC. J is TRBJ2-7 and V is TRBV20-1; 13 bases line up with TRBD2. J gave up 7 bases and V 5 bases, and 2 bases lay outside the gene matches. The CDR3 length is 12 residues. Germline V gene lookup returns CDR1 DFQATT and CDR2 SNEGSKA (reference sequence).

The chain is built from TRBV11-2 and TRBJ2-3, with 8 bases fitting TRBD2. V lost 5 bases and J lost 2; bases outside the gene matches: 6. Germline lookup yields CDR1 SGHAT and CDR2 FQNNGV. The CDR3 contains 15 residues. As DNA, the CDR3 is TGTGCCAGCAGCCCTTGGACTAGCCCCACAGATACGCAGTATTTT. It codes for CASSPWTSPTDTQYF. Using reference TRBV11-2 and TRBJ2-3 for the parts outside the CDR3, the full variable domain is EAGVAQSPRYKIIEKRQSVAFWCNPISGHATLYWYQQILGQGPKLLIQFQNNGVVDDSQLPKDRFSAERLKGVDSTLKIQPAKLEDSAVYLCASSPWTSPTDTQYFGPGTRLTVL.

This clonotype appeared a few times. This chain connects TRBV12-3 or TRBV12-4 to TRBJ1-1, with D maybe TRBD1 (6 bases). V lost 6 bases and J lost 10, with 15 bases in between. The CDR3 is made up of 12 amino acids. The CDR3 sequence: CASSWGGGGAFF. The CDR3 DNA is TGTGCCAGCAGCTGGGGTGGAGGGGGAGCTTTCTTT.

This clonotype appeared a few times. The V and J genes are TRBV6-2 or TRBV6-3 and TRBJ2-7; the match to TRBD1 covers 12 bases. Germline CDR1 and CDR2: MNHEY and SVGEGT. This CDR3 contains 17 residues. J was trimmed by 5 bases and V by 2 bases; bases with no gene match: 10. CDR3 region: CASSYPSHWDRGHEQYF. DNA of the CDR3: TGTGCCAGCAGTTACCCATCTCACTGGGACAGGGGGCACGAGCAGTACTTC.

The V and J genes are TRBV5-6 and TRBJ2-5, with a tentative D call TRBD2 (6 bases). Trimming cost V 6 bases and J 4 bases, with 16 bases left between them. Per the germline V gene, CDR1 is SGHDT and CDR2 is YYEEEE. The CDR3 is 14 residues long. CDR3 region: CASTWDFNRETQYF. Here the CDR3 DNA reads TGTGCCAGCACTTGGGACTTCAACAGAGAGACCCAGTACTTC.

V and J are TRBV20-1 and TRBJ2-7, with 9 positions matching TRBD1. The V segment lost 5 bases and the J segment 7 bases; nucleotides outside the gene matches: 9. Germline V gene lookup returns CDR1 DFQATT and CDR2 SNEGSKA (reference sequence). This CDR3 is built from 13 residues. This CDR3 is CSAQDRGTSEQYF. CDR3 nucleotide sequence: TGCAGTGCTCAAGACAGGGGGACGAGTGAGCAGTACTTC.

This clonotype came up a few times. J is TRBJ2-1 and V is TRBV7-6; 8 positions agree with TRBD1. Germline CDR1 reads SGHVS; CDR2 reads FNYEAQ. The CDR3 extends over 15 amino acids. V gave up 5 bases and J gave up 7 bases; unmatched junction bases: 10. CDR3 nucleotides: TGTGCCAGCAGCCCCCGGACAGGGACGGGGAATGAGCAGTTCTTC. Encoded protein: CASSPRTGTGNEQFF.

J is TRBJ2-1 and V is TRBV2; TRBD2 might be the D (6 bases). CDR1 and CDR2 (germline): SNHLY, FYNNEI. The CDR3 consists of 13 residues. Trimming pared 8 bases from V and 8 bases from J, leaving 16 bases between. The CDR3 is CASRTGPGDEQFF. The CDR3 region has the DNA TGTGCCAGCCGGACGGGCCCGGGGGATGAGCAGTTCTTC.

This clonotype was seen at least ten times. The rearrangement uses TRBV20-1 and TRBJ2-4; maybe TRBD1 (5 bases). Germline values: CDR1 DFQATT, CDR2 SNEGSKA (reference sequence). Trimming shortened V by 2 bases and J by 3 bases, and 14 bases separated the two germline ends. The CDR3 runs to 15 residues. CDR3 DNA: TGCAGTGCTAGATCCCCAGGGATGGACAAAAACATTCAGTACTTC. This translates into CSARSPGMDKNIQYF.

The genes are TRBV27 and TRBJ2-1; unclear D gene. V gave up 3 bases and J gave up 4 bases, with 13 bases separating them. Germline CDR1 is MNHEY and CDR2 is SMNVEV (reference sequence). The CDR3 loop spans 15 amino acids. The DNA of the CDR3 is TGTGCCAGCAGTTTTGGGCTAGTACGTTACAATGAGCAGTTCTTC. Translating it yields CASSFGLVRYNEQFF.

In this sample, this clonotype turned up a few times. This sequence joins TRBV29-1 and TRBJ2-1, with D perhaps matching TRBD2 (6 bases). CDR3 length: 13 residues. Germline V gene sequence: CDR1 SQVTM, CDR2 ANQGSEA. Trimming shortened V by 2 bases and J by 5 bases, and 10 bases separated the two germline ends. Here the CDR3 reads CSVERERDNEQFF. The CDR3 DNA follows: TGCAGCGTTGAACGGGAGCGGGACAATGAGCAGTTCTTC.

The gene calls are TRBV7-9 and TRBJ2-7, with D unresolved. Trimming took 2 bases from V and 5 from J, leaving 7 bases between them. Germline lookup yields CDR1 SEHNR and CDR2 FQNEAQ (reference sequence). The CDR3 extends over 12 amino acids. The CDR3 region has the DNA TGTGCCAGCAGCTTACCACTTAACGAGCAGTACTTC. It encodes CASSLPLNEQYF.

This clonotype showed up just a few times. The chain's CDR3 is CSASKQRKLVQFF. The CDR3 nucleotides read TGCAGTGCTAGTAAGCAGCGAAAGCTAGTGCAGTTCTTC. The gene calls are TRBV20-1 and TRBJ2-1, with D unresolved. The CDR3 sequence is 13 residues long. The V gene's germline CDR1 is DFQATT and CDR2 SNEGSKA (reference sequence). V lost 3 bases to trimming and J lost 12 bases, with 18 bases between them.

This clonotype turned up a few times. The rearrangement links TRBV24-1 to TRBJ2-1; maybe TRBD2 (7 bases). V was clipped by 1 base and J by 7 bases, with 22 bases between them. Germline-derived CDR1 and CDR2 are KGHDR and SFDVKD. The CDR3 totals 18 residues. The CDR3 here is CATSDFPRAGAKGNEQFF. The CDR3 DNA follows: TGTGCCACCAGTGATTTCCCAAGGGCGGGGGCGAAAGGGAATGAGCAGTTCTTC.

The J gene is TRBJ2-2, the V gene TRBV5-1; D possibly matches TRBD1 or TRBD2 (7 bases each). The germline gives CDR1 SGHRS, CDR2 YFSETQ. The CDR3 totals 18 residues. Trimming cost V 4 bases and J 5 bases, with 24 bases left between them. In DNA form, the CDR3 reads TGCGCCAGCAGCCGCCCAGGGGCAGGGGGGGCGAGAACCGGGGAGCTGTTTTTT. Translating it yields CASSRPGAGGARTGELFF.

The chain joins TRBV15 to TRBJ1-4; D call uncertain. Trimming took off 1 base at V and 8 bases at J, with 5 bases between the two ends. The CDR3 contains 12 residues. Germline V CDR1 and CDR2: LNHNV, YYDKDF (reference sequence). The CDR3 DNA follows: TGTGCCACCAGCAGAGTCCGGGAAAAACTGTTTTTT. Its translation: CATSRVREKLFF.

This clonotype was observed a handful of times. V is TRBV5-1 and J is TRBJ2-5; D perhaps matches TRBD1 (5 bases). The CDR3 sequence is 14 residues long. Germline V lookup: CDR1 SGHRS, CDR2 YFSETQ. V dropped 2 bases and J dropped 5 bases, with 13 bases sitting between them. The CDR3 DNA sequence: TGCGCCAGCAGCTTACCAGACAGTTGGGAGACCCAGTACTTC. This gives the protein CASSLPDSWETQYF.

This clonotype came up many times. J is TRBJ2-7 and V is TRBV9, with D perhaps matching TRBD2 (5 bases). CDR1 is SGDLS, CDR2 YYNGEE, per germline. V was pared by 0 bases and J by 6 bases, with 10 bases between. CDR3 length: 13 amino acids. The CDR3 DNA follows: TGTGCCAGCAGCGTAGGGCTAGCCGTCGAGCAGTACTTC. Amino acids: CASSVGLAVEQYF.

The chain links TRBV7-8 to TRBJ2-2, with D possibly TRBD2 on 6 matching bases. Germline CDR1 and CDR2: SGHVS and FQNEAQ. Trimming cost V 2 bases and J 0 bases, with 16 bases left between them. The CDR3 spans 18 residues. DNA of the CDR3: TGTGCCAGCAGCTTACTGGGAGTTGCGGGGCCGAACACCGGGGAGCTGTTTTTT. Amino acid sequence: CASSLLGVAGPNTGELFF. Filled out from reference TRBV7-8 and TRBJ2-2, the complete variable domain reads GAGVSQSPRYKVAKRGQDVALRCDPISGHVSLFWYQQALGQGPEFLTYFQNEAQLDKSGLPSDRFFAERPEGSVSTLKIQRTQQEDSAVYLCASSLLGVAGPNTGELFFGEGSRLTVL.

CDR3 amino acids: CASSPMTSFSYEQYF. In DNA form, the CDR3 reads TGTGCCAGCAGCCCGATGACCAGTTTCTCCTACGAGCAGTACTTC. This sequence joins TRBV6-1 and TRBJ2-7; D ambiguous. The V gene's germline CDR1 is MNHNS and CDR2 SASEGT. The CDR3 runs to 15 residues. Trimming cost V 6 bases and J 0 bases, with 15 bases left between them.

The chain links TRBV29-1 to TRBJ2-2, with a possible D match to TRBD2 (7 bases). The ends were cut back, 4 bases at V and 1 base at J, with 13 bases in the middle. This CDR3 has 15 amino acids. The germline gives CDR1 SQVTM, CDR2 ANQGSEA. The CDR3 protein is CSVGGGLRNTGELFF. Written as DNA, the CDR3 is TGCAGCGTTGGGGGGGGGCTTCGGAACACCGGGGAGCTGTTTTTT.

V is TRBV29-1 and J is TRBJ2-5, with 7 bases aligning to TRBD2. CDR1 and CDR2 (germline): SQVTM, ANQGSEA. J gave up 4 bases and V 5 bases, and 10 bases lay outside the gene matches. This CDR3 is built from 14 residues. In nucleotides, the CDR3 is TGCAGCGTTTGGGCTAGCGGCCTCCGAGAGACCCAGTACTTC. Its translation is CSVWASGLRETQYF.

This clonotype was detected many times. V and J are TRBV7-2 and TRBJ2-1; 9 positions agree with TRBD2. The CDR3 totals 16 residues. Germline loops: CDR1 SGHTA, CDR2 FQGNSA. Trimming cost V 3 bases and J 2 bases; bases outside gene matches: 5. The CDR3 bases are TGTGCCAGCAGCTTGCAAAGCGGGAGGCCCTACAATGAGCAGTTCTTC. This gives the protein CASSLQSGRPYNEQFF.

This clonotype was observed many times. J is TRBJ1-5 and V is TRBV29-1, with 7 nucleotides matching TRBD1. The CDR3 has 13 residues. The ends lost 4 bases at V and 7 bases at J; junction bases unmatched: 7. Germline lookup yields CDR1 SQVTM and CDR2 ANQGSEA. CDR3 sequence (DNA): TGCAGCGTTGGGGAAGGGGGCAGCCAGCCCCAGCATTTT. It yields the protein CSVGEGGSQPQHF. Looking up the rest from reference TRBV29-1 and TRBJ1-5 gives the full variable domain: SAVISQKPSRDICQRGTSLTIQCQVDSQVTMMFWYRQQPGQSLTLIATANQGSEATYESGFVIDKFPISRPNLTFSTLTVSNMSPEDSSIYLCSVGEGGSQPQHFGDGTRLSIL.

This clonotype has a handful of counts. The chain uses TRBV5-1 and TRBJ2-2, with a tentative D call TRBD1 (5 bases). Trimming took 4 bases from V and 8 from J, leaving 12 bases between them. Looked up from germline, CDR1 is SGHRS and CDR2 is YFSETQ. This CDR3 has 13 residues. CDR3 region: CASSVGRAGELFF. The CDR3, as DNA: TGCGCCAGCAGCGTGGGGCGTGCTGGGGAGCTGTTTTTT.

The table lists this clonotype with a few counts. The rearrangement uses TRBV10-3 and TRBJ2-1; D unclear. The V end lost 8 bases, the J end lost 1 base, and 9 bases lay between the germline ends. CDR3 length equals 13 residues. Germline CDR1 reads ENHRY; CDR2 reads SYGVKD. CDR3 bases: TGTGCCATCCAGCCGAGTTCCTACAATGAGCAGTTCTTC. Protein product: CAIQPSSYNEQFF.

This clonotype was picked up a small number of times. CDR3 residues: CASSSGLAGLGRPKNIQYF. CDR3 bases: TGTGCCAGCAGCTCGGGACTAGCGGGCCTGGGCCGCCCCAAAAACATTCAGTACTTC. This chain joins TRBV11-1 and TRBJ2-4; 12 positions agree with TRBD2. Germline V lookup: CDR1 SGHAT, CDR2 FQDESV (reference sequence). J was trimmed by 2 bases and V by 4 bases; bases with no gene match: 12. CDR3 length: 19 residues.

The chain joins TRBV20-1 to TRBJ2-1; 16 positions match TRBD2. CDR1 and CDR2 from the germline V gene are DFQATT and SNEGSKA (reference sequence). V dropped 2 bases and J dropped 5; count of bases not matched to a gene: 12. The CDR3 totals 19 residues. The CDR3 DNA follows: TGCAGTGCTAGATCTACCGGGACTAGCGGGAGGGAGAGAAACAATGAGCAGTTCTTC. It codes for CSARSTGTSGRERNNEQFF.

This clonotype turned up a few times. The chain has TRBV6-2 or TRBV6-3 and TRBJ2-7; 7 nucleotides match TRBD1. The CDR3 loop spans 16 amino acids. The junction had 10 bases not matched to a gene; V was cut back by 0 bases and J by 5 bases. Germline values: CDR1 MNHEY, CDR2 SVGEGT. CDR3 nucleotide sequence: TGTGCCAGCAGTTACTCCCAACGACAGGGAAGGAACGAGCAGTACTTC. It translates to CASSYSQRQGRNEQYF.

The CDR3 region is CASSQSWHEQFF. The CDR3 coding sequence is TGTGCCAGCAGCCAAAGCTGGCATGAGCAGTTCTTC. The chain couples TRBV7-6 to TRBJ2-1, with D hard to call. Trimming removed 5 bases at V and 8 bases at J, with 10 bases between. Germline CDR1 is SGHVS and CDR2 is FNYEAQ. The CDR3 length is 12 residues.